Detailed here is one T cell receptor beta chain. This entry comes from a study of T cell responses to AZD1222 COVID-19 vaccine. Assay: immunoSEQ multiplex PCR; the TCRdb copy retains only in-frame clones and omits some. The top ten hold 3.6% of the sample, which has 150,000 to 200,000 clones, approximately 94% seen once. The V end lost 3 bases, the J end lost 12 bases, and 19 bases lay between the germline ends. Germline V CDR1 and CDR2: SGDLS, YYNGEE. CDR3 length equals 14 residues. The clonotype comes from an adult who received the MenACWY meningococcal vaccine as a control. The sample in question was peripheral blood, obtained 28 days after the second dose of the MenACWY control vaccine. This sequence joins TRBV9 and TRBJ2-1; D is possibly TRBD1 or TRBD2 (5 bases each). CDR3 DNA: TGTGCCAGCAGCGCCCCCCCCGAGGGGAATCGGCAGTTCTTC. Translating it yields CASSAPPEGNRQFF.